The next 20 T cell receptor beta chains were all read from a single sample in a study of blood T cell repertoires in COVID-19. Measured with immunoSEQ multiplex PCR; TCRdb has only the in-frame clones, and not every one. The table lists about 300,000 clones, nearly 90% of them singletons. Sequencing used PBMCs or T cells enriched from blood (not recorded which). These TCRs come from a woman aged 45-60 years who had been exposed to COVID-19.

The chain recombines TRBV11-2 with TRBJ2-7, with 8 bases fitting TRBD1. Per the germline V gene, CDR1 is SGHAT and CDR2 is FQNNGV. The CDR3 consists of 16 residues. Unmatched junction bases numbered 8, after V lost 4 bases and J lost 0 bases. The CDR3 bases are TGTGCCAGCAGCTCCCACAGGGGGGTTAGCTCCTACGAGCAGTACTTC. Translated: CASSSHRGVSSYEQYF. The full variable domain, with the rest looked up from reference TRBV11-2 and TRBJ2-7, is EAGVAQSPRYKIIEKRQSVAFWCNPISGHATLYWYQQILGQGPKLLIQFQNNGVVDDSQLPKDRFSAERLKGVDSTLKIQPAKLEDSAVYLCASSSHRGVSSYEQYFGPGTRLTVT.

V and J are TRBV5-6 and TRBJ1-3, with 7 bases aligning to TRBD1. The CDR3 sequence is 15 residues long. Looked up from germline, CDR1 is SGHDT and CDR2 is YYEEEE. The trim removed 4 bases at V and 0 bases at J, leaving 4 bases unmatched. Here the CDR3 DNA reads TGTGCCAGCAGCGAGACAGGGTTCTCTGGAAACACCATATATTTT. It translates to CASSETGFSGNTIYF.

This sequence joins TRBV7-9 and TRBJ2-1, with 11 bases lining up with TRBD1. The V gene end was trimmed by 4 bases and the J gene end by 7 bases; junction bases not matched to a gene: 15. Germline lookup yields CDR1 SEHNR and CDR2 FQNEAQ (reference sequence). The CDR3 is 18 residues long. The CDR3 sequence: CASSSPTSDRGRLNEQFF. CDR3 nucleotide sequence: TGTGCCAGCAGCTCCCCAACCTCGGACAGGGGGCGTTTGAATGAGCAGTTCTTC.

The chain is built from TRBV18 and TRBJ2-6; D unresolved. The V end lost 3 bases, the J end lost 3 bases, and 3 bases lay between the germline ends. CDR3 size: 13 residues. CDR1 KGHSH and CDR2 LQKENI come from the germline V gene. The CDR3 protein is CASSPGGANVLTF. Here the CDR3 DNA reads TGTGCCAGCTCACCCGGTGGGGCCAACGTCCTGACTTTC.

The rearrangement links TRBV30 to TRBJ2-7, with D perhaps TRBD2 (7 bases). V was shortened by 1 base and J by 5 bases, with 18 bases between the two germline ends. The CDR3 spans 15 residues. Germline CDR1 is GTSNPN and CDR2 is SVGIG (reference sequence). The CDR3 DNA reads as TGTGCCTGGAGTGGAGGAGGGGGGGCCTCGGACGAGCAGTACTTC. Encoded protein: CAWSGGGGASDEQYF.

This chain links TRBV7-9 with TRBJ1-1; no clear D. CDR1 is SEHNR and CDR2 is FQNEAQ in the germline V gene (reference sequence). V shed 5 bases and J shed 1 base, with 11 bases lying between them. The CDR3 is made up of 14 amino acids. The CDR3 reads CASSPGRQNTEAFF. For the CDR3, the DNA is TGTGCCAGCAGCCCTGGCAGACAGAACACTGAAGCTTTCTTT.

This chain links TRBV5-1 with TRBJ2-1; tentatively, D is TRBD2 (5 bases). The CDR3 has 16 amino acids. CDR1 is SGHRS, CDR2 YFSETQ, per germline. V lost 0 bases and J 4 bases, leaving 14 bases between the germline ends. The CDR3 spells CASSLAVGVGYNEQFF. In DNA form, the CDR3 reads TGCGCCAGCAGCTTGGCCGTCGGGGTAGGATACAATGAGCAGTTCTTC.

The chain links TRBV12-3 or TRBV12-4 to TRBJ1-2; D call uncertain. This CDR3 region has 12 residues. Trimming removed 0 bases at V and 3 bases at J, with 2 bases between. The CDR3 sequence: CASSLADYGYTF. Written as DNA, the CDR3 is TGTGCCAGCAGTTTAGCCGACTATGGCTACACCTTC.

This clone was recorded only once. Within the sample, other DNA sequences also encode this same CDR3. V gene TRBV27 combines with J gene TRBJ1-2, with TRBD1 matching over 8 bases. Germline assignment: CDR1 MNHEY and CDR2 SMNVEV (reference sequence). With 2 bases clipped from V and 5 bases from J, the junction kept 1 base outside the gene matches. The CDR3 is 13 residues long. Here the CDR3 reads CASSLGQGYGYTF. For the CDR3, the DNA is TGTGCCAGCAGTTTAGGACAGGGATATGGCTACACCTTC.

The chain links TRBV19 to TRBJ2-2; 16 bases are a match to TRBD2. This CDR3 is built from 17 residues. CDR1 and CDR2 (germline): LNHDA, SQIVND (reference sequence). Trimming removed 7 bases from V and 6 bases from J; junction bases left unmatched: 8. CDR3: CASTMGLAGGLAGELFF. CDR3 bases: TGTGCCAGTACCATGGGACTAGCGGGGGGGCTCGCCGGGGAGCTGTTTTTT.

The V and J genes are TRBV15 and TRBJ2-2, with D possibly being TRBD2 (5 bases). V was pared by 5 bases and J by 6 bases, with 13 bases between. Germline loops: CDR1 LNHNV, CDR2 YYDKDF (reference sequence). The CDR3 is 14 residues long. Here the CDR3 reads CATSARRGPGELFF. CDR3 coding DNA: TGTGCCACCAGCGCCCGACGGGGTCCCGGGGAGCTGTTTTTT.

This clone was seen a single time. This chain joins TRBV2 and TRBJ1-5; no clear D. From germline, CDR1 is SNHLY and CDR2 FYNNEI. This CDR3 has 13 residues. The V end lost 9 bases, the J end lost 6 bases, and 15 bases lay between the germline ends. As DNA, the CDR3 is TGTGCCAGTCGCGAAATCTCGGGTCAGCCCCAGCATTTT. This sequence encodes CASREISGQPQHF. Based on the CDR3 plus reference TRBV2 and TRBJ1-5, the full variable domain is EPEVTQTPSHQVTQMGQEVILRCVPISNHLYFYWYRQILGQKVEFLVSFYNNEISEKSEIFDDQFSVERPDGSNFTLKIRSTKLEDSAMYFCASREISGQPQHFGDGTRLSIL.

The CDR3 sequence is CASSWRLGSVGDEQYF. Written as DNA, the CDR3 is TGTGCCAGCAGCTGGCGCCTCGGGTCAGTCGGCGACGAGCAGTACTTC. The genes are TRBV7-9 and TRBJ2-7; D is unclear. Deletions cut 4 bases from V and 5 bases from J, with 21 bases between. The CDR3 spans 16 residues. In germline, CDR1 is SEHNR, CDR2 FQNEAQ (reference sequence).

The chain is built from TRBV4-1 and TRBJ2-5; D gene unclear. The germline V gene encodes CDR1 MGHRA and CDR2 YSYEKL. V lost 1 base, J lost 2 bases, and 11 bases lay in between. The CDR3 runs to 15 residues. CDR3 in amino acids: CASSQGHQEQETQYF. The CDR3 DNA is TGCGCCAGCAGCCAAGGTCACCAGGAACAAGAGACCCAGTACTTC.

The chain recombines TRBV24-1 with TRBJ2-6; 8 bases are shared with TRBD1. The germline gives CDR1 KGHDR, CDR2 SFDVKD. V shed 4 bases, J shed 0 bases, and the junction held 10 bases outside the gene matches. CDR3 length equals 19 residues. CDR3 DNA: TGTGCCACCAGTGAACCCCGGACAGGGTCCAGCTCTGGGGCCAACGTCCTGACTTTC. It yields the protein CATSEPRTGSSSGANVLTF.

The V gene is TRBV30, the J gene TRBJ2-7; D possibly corresponds to TRBD2 (6 bases). This CDR3 contains 12 residues. V was trimmed by 3 bases and J by 12 bases, leaving 18 bases between them. In germline, CDR1 is GTSNPN, CDR2 SVGIG (reference sequence). The CDR3 DNA is TGTGCCTGGAGCCCTGTGGGGGGACTTAGGTACTTC. It is translated as CAWSPVGGLRYF.

The chain employs TRBV10-3 and TRBJ2-1, with 9 positions matching TRBD2. This CDR3 spans 14 amino acids. Trimming removed 4 bases from V and 8 bases from J; junction bases left unmatched: 6. Per the germline V gene, CDR1 is ENHRY and CDR2 is SYGVKD. CDR3 amino acids: CAISGTSAKDEQFF. CDR3 nucleotides: TGTGCCATCAGTGGGACTAGCGCCAAGGATGAGCAGTTCTTC.

V is TRBV27 and J is TRBJ2-1; the D gene is possibly TRBD2 (6 bases). Trimming stripped 3 bases from V and 0 bases from J, with 9 bases between. CDR3 length: 15 residues. Per germline, CDR1 MNHEY and CDR2 SMNVEV (reference sequence). The DNA for the CDR3 is TGTGCCAGCAGTTTGGAGGGTCCCTCCTACAATGAGCAGTTCTTC. Its protein product is CASSLEGPSYNEQFF.

The genes are TRBV28 and TRBJ2-7; TRBD2 agrees at 10 bases. CDR1 and CDR2 (germline): MDHEN, SYDVKM. The CDR3 is 16 residues long. V gave up 5 bases and J gave up 3 bases; unmatched junction bases: 10. CDR3 loop: CASSPTGLAIVYEQYF. The CDR3 DNA is TGTGCCAGCAGTCCAACGGGACTAGCGATTGTCTACGAGCAGTACTTC.

The table lists this clone with a few counts. V usage is TRBV7-2 and J usage is TRBJ2-7; 7 bases are a match to TRBD1. Per the germline V gene, CDR1 is SGHTA and CDR2 is FQGNSA. CDR3 size: 15 residues. Trimming took 1 base from V and 0 from J; bases not matched to a gene: 3. The CDR3 sequence is CASSLEGGYSYEQYF. As DNA, the CDR3 is TGTGCCAGCAGCTTAGAAGGGGGCTACTCCTACGAGCAGTACTTC.